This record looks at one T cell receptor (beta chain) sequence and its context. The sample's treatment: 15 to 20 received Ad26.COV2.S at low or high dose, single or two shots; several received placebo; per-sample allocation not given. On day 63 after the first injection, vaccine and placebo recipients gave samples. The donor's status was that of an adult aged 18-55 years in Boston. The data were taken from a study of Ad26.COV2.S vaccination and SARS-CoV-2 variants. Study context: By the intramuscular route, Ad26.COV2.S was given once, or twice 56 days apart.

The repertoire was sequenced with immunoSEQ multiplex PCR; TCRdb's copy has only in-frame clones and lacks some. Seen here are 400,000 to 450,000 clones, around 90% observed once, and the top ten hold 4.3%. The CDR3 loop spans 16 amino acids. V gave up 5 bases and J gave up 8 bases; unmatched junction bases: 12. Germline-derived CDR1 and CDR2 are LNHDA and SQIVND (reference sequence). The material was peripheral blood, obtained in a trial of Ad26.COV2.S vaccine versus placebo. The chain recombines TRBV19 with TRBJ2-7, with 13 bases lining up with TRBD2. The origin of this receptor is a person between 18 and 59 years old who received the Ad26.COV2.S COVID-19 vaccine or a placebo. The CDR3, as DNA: TGTGCCAGTAGTTGGACTAGCGGGAGTTCAAGGTTAAAGCAGTACTTC. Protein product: CASSWTSGSSRLKQYF.